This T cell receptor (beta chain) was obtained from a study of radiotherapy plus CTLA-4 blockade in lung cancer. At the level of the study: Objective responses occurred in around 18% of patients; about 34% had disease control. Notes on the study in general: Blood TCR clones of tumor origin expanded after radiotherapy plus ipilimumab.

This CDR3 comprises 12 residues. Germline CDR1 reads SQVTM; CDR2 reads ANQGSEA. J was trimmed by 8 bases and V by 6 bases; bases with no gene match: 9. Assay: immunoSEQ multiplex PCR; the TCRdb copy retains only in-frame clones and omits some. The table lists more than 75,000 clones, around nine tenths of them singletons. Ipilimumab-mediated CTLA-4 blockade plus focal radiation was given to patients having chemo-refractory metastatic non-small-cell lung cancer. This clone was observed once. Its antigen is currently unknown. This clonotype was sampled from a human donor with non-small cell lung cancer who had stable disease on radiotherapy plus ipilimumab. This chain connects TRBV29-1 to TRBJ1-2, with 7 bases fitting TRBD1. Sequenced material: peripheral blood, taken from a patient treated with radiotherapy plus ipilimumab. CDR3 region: CSVVGQSRGYTF. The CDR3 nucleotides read TGCAGCGTAGTGGGACAGAGTAGGGGCTACACCTTC.